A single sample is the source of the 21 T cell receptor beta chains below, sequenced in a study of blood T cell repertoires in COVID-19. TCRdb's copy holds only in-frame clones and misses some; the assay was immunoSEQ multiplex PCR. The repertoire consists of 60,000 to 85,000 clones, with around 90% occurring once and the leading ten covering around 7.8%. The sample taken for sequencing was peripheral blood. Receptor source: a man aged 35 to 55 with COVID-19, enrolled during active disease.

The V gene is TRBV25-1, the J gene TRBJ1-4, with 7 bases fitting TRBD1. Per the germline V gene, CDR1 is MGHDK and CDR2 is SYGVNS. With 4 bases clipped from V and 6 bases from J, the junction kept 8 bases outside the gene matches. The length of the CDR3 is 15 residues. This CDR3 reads CASSVRQGVDEKLFF. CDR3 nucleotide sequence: TGTGCCAGCAGTGTGAGACAGGGCGTTGATGAAAAACTGTTTTTT.

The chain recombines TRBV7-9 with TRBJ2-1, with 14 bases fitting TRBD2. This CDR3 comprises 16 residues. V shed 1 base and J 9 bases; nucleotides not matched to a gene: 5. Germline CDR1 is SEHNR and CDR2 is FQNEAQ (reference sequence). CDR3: CASSLVGTSGGGEQFF. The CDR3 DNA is TGTGCCAGCAGCTTAGTTGGGACTAGCGGGGGAGGTGAGCAGTTCTTC.

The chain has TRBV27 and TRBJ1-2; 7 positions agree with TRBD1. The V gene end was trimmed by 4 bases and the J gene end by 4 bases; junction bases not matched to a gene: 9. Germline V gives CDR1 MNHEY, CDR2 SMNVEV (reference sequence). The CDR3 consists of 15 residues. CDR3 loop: CASSSLRQGSYGYTF. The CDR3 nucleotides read TGTGCCAGCAGTTCCTTAAGACAGGGCTCCTATGGCTACACCTTC.

The CDR3 bases are TGTGCCAGCAGTCGGGACAGGTCTGGGGCCAACGTCCTGACTTTC. Translation gives CASSRDRSGANVLTF. The chain carries TRBV6-5 and TRBJ2-6, with TRBD1 identical over 8 bases. The V gene end was trimmed by 5 bases and the J gene end by 1 base; junction bases not matched to a gene: 1. The CDR3 loop spans 15 amino acids. Germline loops: CDR1 MNHEY, CDR2 SVGAGI.

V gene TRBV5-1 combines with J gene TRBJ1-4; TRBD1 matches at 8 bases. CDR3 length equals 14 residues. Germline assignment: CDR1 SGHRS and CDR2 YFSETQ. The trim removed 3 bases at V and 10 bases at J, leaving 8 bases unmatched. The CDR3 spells CASSSGQAEGKLFF. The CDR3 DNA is TGCGCCAGCAGCTCGGGACAGGCCGAGGGAAAACTGTTTTTT.

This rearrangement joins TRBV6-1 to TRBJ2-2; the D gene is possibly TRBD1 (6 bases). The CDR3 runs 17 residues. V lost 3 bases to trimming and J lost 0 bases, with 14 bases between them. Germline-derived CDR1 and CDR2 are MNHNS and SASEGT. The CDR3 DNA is TGTGCCAGCAGTGATTTGAGGACAGCGACGAACACCGGGGAGCTGTTTTTT. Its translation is CASSDLRTATNTGELFF.

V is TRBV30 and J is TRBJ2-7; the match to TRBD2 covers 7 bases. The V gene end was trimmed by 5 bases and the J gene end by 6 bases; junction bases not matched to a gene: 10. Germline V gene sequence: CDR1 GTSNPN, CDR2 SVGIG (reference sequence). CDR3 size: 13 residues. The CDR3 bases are TGTGCCTGGGTTGGGGGGGGAACCGTCGAGCAGTACTTC. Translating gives CAWVGGGTVEQYF.

CDR3 in DNA: TGCGCCAGCAGCCCGGGACAGGGGGTATATCAGCCCCAGCATTTT. This gives the protein CASSPGQGVYQPQHF. The rearrangement uses TRBV5-1 and TRBJ1-5; 11 nucleotides align to TRBD1. CDR3 length: 15 amino acids. Per the germline V gene, CDR1 is SGHRS and CDR2 is YFSETQ. Trimming cost V 4 bases and J 5 bases; bases outside gene matches: 5.

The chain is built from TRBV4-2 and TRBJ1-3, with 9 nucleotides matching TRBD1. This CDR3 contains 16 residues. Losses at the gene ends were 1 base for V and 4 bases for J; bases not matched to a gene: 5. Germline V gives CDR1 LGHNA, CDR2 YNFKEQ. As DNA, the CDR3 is TGTGCCAGCAGCCAAGCCCCGGGACAGGGAGGAAACACCATATATTTT. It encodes CASSQAPGQGGNTIYF.

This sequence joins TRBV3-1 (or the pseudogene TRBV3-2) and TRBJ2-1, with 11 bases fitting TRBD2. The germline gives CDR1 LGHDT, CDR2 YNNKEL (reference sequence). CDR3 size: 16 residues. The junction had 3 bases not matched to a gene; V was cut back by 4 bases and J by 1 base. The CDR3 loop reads CASSRRLAGSYNEQFF. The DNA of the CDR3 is TGTGCCAGCAGCCGCCGACTAGCGGGGTCCTACAATGAGCAGTTCTTC.

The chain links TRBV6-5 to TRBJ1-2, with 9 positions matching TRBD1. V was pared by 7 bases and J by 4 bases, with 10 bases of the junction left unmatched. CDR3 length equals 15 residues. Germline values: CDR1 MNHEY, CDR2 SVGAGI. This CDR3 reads CASTKGQGSIYGYTF. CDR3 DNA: TGTGCCAGCACCAAGGGACAGGGCTCTATCTATGGCTACACCTTC.

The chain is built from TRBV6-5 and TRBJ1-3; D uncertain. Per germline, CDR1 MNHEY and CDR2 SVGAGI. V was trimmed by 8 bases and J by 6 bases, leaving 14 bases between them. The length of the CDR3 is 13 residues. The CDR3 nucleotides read TGTGCCAGCCGGGTTCCGAATGAAAACACCATATATTTT. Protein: CASRVPNENTIYF.

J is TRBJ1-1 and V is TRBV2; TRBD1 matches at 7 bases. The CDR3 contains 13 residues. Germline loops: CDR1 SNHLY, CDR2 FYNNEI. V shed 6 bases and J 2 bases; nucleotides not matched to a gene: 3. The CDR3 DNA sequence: TGTGCCAGCAGGGGGACAGACAACACTGAAGCTTTCTTT. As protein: CASRGTDNTEAFF.

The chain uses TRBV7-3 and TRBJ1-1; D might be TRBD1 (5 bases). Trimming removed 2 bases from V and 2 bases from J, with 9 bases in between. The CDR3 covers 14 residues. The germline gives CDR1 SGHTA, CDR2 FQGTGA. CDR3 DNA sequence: TGTGCCAGCAGCTTAGGGGCAGCCAACACTGAAGCTTTCTTT. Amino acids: CASSLGAANTEAFF.

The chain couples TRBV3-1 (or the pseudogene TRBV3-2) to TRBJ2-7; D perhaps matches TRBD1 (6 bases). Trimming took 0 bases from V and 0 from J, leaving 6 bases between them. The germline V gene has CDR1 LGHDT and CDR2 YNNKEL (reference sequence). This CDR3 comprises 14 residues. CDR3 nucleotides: TGTGCCAGCAGCCAAGAAGGGGGCTCCTACGAGCAGTACTTC. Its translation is CASSQEGGSYEQYF.

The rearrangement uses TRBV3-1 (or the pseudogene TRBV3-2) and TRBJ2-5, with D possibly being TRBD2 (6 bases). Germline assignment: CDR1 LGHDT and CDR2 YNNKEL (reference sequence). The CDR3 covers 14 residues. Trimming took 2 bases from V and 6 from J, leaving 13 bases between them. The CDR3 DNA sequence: TGTGCCAGCAGCCAACTGGGGCGGGGTCAGACCCAGTACTTC. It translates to CASSQLGRGQTQYF.

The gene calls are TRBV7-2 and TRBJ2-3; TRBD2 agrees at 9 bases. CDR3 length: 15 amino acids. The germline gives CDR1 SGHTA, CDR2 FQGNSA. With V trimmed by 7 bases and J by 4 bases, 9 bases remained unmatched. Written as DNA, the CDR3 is TGTGCCAGCAACCTACATGCGGGGGGGCCAGATACGCAGTATTTT. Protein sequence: CASNLHAGGPDTQYF.

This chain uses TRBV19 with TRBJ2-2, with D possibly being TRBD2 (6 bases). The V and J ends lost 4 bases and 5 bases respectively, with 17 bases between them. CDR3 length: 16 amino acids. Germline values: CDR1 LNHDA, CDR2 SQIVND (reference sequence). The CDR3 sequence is CASSTNRLEGTGELFF. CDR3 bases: TGTGCCAGTAGTACTAACAGGTTGGAGGGGACCGGGGAGCTGTTTTTT.

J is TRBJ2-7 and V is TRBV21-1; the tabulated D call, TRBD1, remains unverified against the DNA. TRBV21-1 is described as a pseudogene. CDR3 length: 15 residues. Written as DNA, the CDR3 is TGTGCCAGCAGCAAAATCCCCCCATTCAACTACGAGCAGTACTTC. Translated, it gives CASSKIPPFNYEQYF.

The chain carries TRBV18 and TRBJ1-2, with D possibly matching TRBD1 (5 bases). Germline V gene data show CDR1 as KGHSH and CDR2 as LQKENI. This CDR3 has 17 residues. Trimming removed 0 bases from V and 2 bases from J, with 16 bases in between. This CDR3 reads CASSPPGGDSGNYGYTF. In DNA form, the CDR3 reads TGTGCCAGCTCACCACCCGGAGGGGACTCAGGGAACTATGGCTACACCTTC.

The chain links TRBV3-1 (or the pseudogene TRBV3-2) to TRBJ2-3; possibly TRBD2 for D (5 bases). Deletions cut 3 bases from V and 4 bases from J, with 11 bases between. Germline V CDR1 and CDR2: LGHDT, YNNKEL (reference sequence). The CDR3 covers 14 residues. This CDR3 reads CASSHEGLADTQYF. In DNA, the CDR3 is TGTGCCAGCAGCCATGAGGGCCTCGCAGATACGCAGTATTTT.